This entry is about one T cell receptor beta chain. Its specificity is unknown. The assay was immunoSEQ multiplex PCR, and TCRdb's table has in-frame clones only and misses some. The profile shows some 64,000 clones, around 96% of them singletons. This sample was taken from a study of cytomegalovirus exposure and HLA in healthy donors. Whole-study findings and limits: One later analysis, an examination of the 90 to 150 validation repertoires, found that first-cohort TCR clusters tended to co-occur in them. About 180 TCR beta chains were listed as cytomegalovirus-associated. The study found most TCR sequences rare, yet found some public TCRs in many donors. CMV antigen specificity was confirmed in vitro for three CMV-associated chains.

This CDR3 contains 13 residues. V dropped 6 bases and J dropped 1 base, with 8 bases sitting between them. The germline V gene has CDR1 MRHNA and CDR2 SNTAGT. V is TRBV6-4 and J is TRBJ2-3; D remains ambiguous. The specimen sequenced was PBMCs. The receptor was isolated from a young woman in good health and CMV-seronegative. The CDR3 DNA reads TGTGCCAGCAGCGAAACACGCACAGATACGCAGTATTTT. Translation: CASSETRTDTQYF.